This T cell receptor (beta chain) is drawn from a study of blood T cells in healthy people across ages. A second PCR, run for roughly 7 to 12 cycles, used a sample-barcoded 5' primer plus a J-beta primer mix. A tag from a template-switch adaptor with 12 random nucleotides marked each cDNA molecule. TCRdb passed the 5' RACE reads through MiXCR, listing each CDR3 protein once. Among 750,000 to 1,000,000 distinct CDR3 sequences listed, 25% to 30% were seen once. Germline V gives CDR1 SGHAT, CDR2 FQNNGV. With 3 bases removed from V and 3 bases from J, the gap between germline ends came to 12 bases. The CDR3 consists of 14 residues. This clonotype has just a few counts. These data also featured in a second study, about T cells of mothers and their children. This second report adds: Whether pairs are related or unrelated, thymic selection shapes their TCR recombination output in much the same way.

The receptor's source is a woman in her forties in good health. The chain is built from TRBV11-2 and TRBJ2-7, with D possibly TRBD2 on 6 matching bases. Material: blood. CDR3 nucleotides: TGTGCCAGCAGCTTGCCTGGGGGGATCTACGAGCAGTACTTC. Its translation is CASSLPGGIYEQYF.